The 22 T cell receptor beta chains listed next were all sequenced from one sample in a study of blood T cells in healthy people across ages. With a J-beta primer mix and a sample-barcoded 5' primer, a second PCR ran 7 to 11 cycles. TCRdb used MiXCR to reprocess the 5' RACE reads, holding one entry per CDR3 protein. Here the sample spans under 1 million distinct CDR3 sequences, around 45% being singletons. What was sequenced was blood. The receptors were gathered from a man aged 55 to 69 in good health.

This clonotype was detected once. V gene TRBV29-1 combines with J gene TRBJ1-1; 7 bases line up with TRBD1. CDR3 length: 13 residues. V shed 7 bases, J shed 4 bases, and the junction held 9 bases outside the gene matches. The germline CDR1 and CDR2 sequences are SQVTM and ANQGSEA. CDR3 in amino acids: CSARDRTGTEAFF. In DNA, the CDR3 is TGCAGCGCCCGGGACAGAACGGGCACTGAAGCTTTCTTT.

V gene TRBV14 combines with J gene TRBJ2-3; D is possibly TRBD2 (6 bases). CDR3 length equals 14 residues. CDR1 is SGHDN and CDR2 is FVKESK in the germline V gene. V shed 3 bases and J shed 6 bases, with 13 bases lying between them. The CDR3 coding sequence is TGTGCCAGCAGCCAGGGGGGAGTAACCGATACGCAGTATTTT. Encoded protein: CASSQGGVTDTQYF. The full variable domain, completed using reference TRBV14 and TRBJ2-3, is EAGVTQFPSHSVIEKGQTVTLRCDPISGHDNLYWYRRVMGKEIKFLLHFVKESKQDESGMPNNRFLAERTGGTYSTLKVQPAELEDSGVYFCASSQGGVTDTQYFGPGTRLTVL.

CDR3 coding DNA: TGCGCCAGCACGGACCGTGGCTCTGGAAACACCATATATTTT. Amino acids: CASTDRGSGNTIYF. The V and J genes are TRBV4-3 and TRBJ1-3; D call uncertain. V dropped 7 bases and J dropped 0 bases, with 10 bases sitting between them. This CDR3 spans 14 amino acids. Germline lookup yields CDR1 LGHNA and CDR2 YSLEER.

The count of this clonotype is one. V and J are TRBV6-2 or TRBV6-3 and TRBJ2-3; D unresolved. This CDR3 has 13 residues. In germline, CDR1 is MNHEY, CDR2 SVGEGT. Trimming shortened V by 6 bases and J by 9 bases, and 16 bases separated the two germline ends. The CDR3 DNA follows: TGTGCCAGCAGCTGCCCGATGTTGGGGACGCAGTATTTT. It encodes CASSCPMLGTQYF.

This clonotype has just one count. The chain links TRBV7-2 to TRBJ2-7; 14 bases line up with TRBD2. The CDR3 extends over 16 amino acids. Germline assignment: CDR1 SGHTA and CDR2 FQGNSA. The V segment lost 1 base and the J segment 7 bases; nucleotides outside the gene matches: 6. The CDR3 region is CASSLGTSGGNNEQYF. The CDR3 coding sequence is TGTGCCAGCAGCTTAGGGACTAGCGGGGGGAACAATGAGCAGTACTTC.

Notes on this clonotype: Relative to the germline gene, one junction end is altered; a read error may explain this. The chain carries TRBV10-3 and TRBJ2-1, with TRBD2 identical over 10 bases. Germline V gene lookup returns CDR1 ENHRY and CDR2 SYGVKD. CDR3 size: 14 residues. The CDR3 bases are TGTGTCATCCTTGGTAGCGGGGGGTTAGGTGAGCAGTTCTTC. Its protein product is CVILGSGGLGEQFF.

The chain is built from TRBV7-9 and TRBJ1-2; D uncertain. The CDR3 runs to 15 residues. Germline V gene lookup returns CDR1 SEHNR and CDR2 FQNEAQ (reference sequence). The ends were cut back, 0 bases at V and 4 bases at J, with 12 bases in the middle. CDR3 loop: CASSLAPAGFYGYTF. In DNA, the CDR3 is TGTGCCAGCAGCTTAGCGCCTGCAGGCTTCTATGGCTACACCTTC.

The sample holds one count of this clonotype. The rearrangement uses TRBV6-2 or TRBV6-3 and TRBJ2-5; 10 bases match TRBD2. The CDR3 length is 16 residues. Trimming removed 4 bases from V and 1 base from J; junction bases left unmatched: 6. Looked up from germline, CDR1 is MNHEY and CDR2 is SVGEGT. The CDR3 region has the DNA TGTGCCAGCAGTTTAGTAGCGGGGGGAAGCCAAGAGACCCAGTACTTC. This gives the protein CASSLVAGGSQETQYF.

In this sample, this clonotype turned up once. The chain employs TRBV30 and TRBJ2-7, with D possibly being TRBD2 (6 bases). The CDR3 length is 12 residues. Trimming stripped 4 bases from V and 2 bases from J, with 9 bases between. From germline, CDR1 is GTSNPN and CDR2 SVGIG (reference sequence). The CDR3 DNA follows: TGTGCCTGGACCGCGGGGACCTACGAGCAGTACTTC. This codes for CAWTAGTYEQYF.

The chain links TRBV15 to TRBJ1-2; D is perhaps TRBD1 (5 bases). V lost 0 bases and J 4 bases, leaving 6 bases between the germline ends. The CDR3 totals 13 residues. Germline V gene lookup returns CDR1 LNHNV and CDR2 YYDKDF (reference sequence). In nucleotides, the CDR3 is TGTGCCACCAGCAGAGACAGGGTCTATGGCTACACCTTC. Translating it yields CATSRDRVYGYTF.

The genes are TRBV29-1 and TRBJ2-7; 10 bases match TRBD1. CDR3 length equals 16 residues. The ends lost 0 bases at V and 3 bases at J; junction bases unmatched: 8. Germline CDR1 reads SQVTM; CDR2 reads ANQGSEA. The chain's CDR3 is CSVEEARTGGGYEQYF. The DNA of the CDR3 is TGCAGCGTTGAAGAGGCGAGGACAGGGGGTGGCTACGAGCAGTACTTC.

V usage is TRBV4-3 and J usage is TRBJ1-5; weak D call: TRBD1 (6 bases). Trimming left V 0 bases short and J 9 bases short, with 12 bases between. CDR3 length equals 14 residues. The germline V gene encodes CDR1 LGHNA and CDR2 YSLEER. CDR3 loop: CASSQEFLDRPQHF. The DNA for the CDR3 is TGCGCCAGCAGCCAAGAGTTCTTGGACAGGCCCCAGCATTTT.

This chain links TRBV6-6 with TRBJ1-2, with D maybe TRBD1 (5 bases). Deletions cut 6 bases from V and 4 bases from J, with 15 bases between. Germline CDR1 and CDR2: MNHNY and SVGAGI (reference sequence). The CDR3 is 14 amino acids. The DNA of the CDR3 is TGTGCCAGCAGCGGTGACAGCTACTTCTATGGCTACACCTTC. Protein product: CASSGDSYFYGYTF.

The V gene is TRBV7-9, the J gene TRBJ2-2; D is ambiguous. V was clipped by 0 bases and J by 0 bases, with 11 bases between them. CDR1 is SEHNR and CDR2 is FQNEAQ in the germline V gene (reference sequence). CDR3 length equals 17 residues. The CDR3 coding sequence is TGTGCCAGCAGCTTAGCGGTGGGCAACGCGAACACCGGGGAGCTGTTTTTT. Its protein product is CASSLAVGNANTGELFF.

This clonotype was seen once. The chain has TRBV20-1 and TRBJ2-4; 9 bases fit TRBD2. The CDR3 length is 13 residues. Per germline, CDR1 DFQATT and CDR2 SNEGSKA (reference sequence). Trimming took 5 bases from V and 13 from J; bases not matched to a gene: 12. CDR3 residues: CSAGRGGWNEQYF. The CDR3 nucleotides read TGCAGTGCTGGGCGGGGGGGTTGGAATGAGCAGTACTTC.

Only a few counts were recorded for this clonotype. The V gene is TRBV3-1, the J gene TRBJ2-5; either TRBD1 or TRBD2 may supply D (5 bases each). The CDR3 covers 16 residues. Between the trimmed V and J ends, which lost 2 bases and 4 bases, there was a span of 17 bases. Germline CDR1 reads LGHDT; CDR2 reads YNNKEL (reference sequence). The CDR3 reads CASSQRKGRGSETQYF. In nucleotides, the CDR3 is TGTGCCAGCAGCCAACGGAAGGGGAGAGGTTCAGAGACCCAGTACTTC.

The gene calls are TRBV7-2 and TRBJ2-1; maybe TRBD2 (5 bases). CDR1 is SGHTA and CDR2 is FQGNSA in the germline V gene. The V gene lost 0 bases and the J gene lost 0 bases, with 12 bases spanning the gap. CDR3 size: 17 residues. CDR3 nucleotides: TGTGCCAGCAGCTTAGCCGTCGGGGTCGGCTCCTACAATGAGCAGTTCTTC. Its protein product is CASSLAVGVGSYNEQFF.

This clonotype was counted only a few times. Written as DNA, the CDR3 is TGCGCCAGCAGCCACACGGGACAGATTGCTCAAACGCAGTACTTC. This translates into CASSHTGQIAQTQYF. The chain links TRBV4-3 to TRBJ2-7; 7 positions match TRBD1. Per the germline V gene, CDR1 is LGHNA and CDR2 is YSLEER. The CDR3 has 15 amino acids. Trimming removed 3 bases from V and 9 bases from J; junction bases left unmatched: 14.

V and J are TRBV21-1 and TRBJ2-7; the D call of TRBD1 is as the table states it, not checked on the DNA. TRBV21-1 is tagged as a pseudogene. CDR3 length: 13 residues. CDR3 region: CASTLTGVSEQYF. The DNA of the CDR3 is TGTGCCAGCACCCTGACAGGGGTAAGCGAGCAGTACTTC.

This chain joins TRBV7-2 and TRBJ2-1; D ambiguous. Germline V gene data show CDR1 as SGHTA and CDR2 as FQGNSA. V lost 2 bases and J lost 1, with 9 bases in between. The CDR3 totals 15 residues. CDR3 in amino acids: CASSLSTNSYNEQFF. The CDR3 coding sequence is TGTGCCAGCAGCTTAAGTACAAATTCCTACAATGAGCAGTTCTTC. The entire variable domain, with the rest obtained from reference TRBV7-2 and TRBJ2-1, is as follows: GAGVSQSPSNKVTEKGKDVELRCDPISGHTALYWYRQSLGQGLEFLIYFQGNSAPDKSGLPSDRFSAERTGGSVSTLTIQRTQQEDSAVYLCASSLSTNSYNEQFFGPGTRLTVL.

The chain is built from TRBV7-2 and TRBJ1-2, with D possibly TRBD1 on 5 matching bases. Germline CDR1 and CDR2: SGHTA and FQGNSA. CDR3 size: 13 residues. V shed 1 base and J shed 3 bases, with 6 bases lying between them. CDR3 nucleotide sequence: TGTGCCAGCAGCTTAGTCAGGGACTATGGCTACACCTTC. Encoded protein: CASSLVRDYGYTF.

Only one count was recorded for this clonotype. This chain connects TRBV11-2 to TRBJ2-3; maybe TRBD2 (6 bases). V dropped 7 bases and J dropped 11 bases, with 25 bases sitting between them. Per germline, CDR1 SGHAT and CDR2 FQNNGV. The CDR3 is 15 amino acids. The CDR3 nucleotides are TGTGCCAGCACCGTCGGCGGGACTGGGCCCCGCGAGCAGTATTTT. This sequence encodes CASTVGGTGPREQYF.